The rows below give T cell receptor beta chains drawn from one sample of a study of blood T cell repertoires in COVID-19. TCRdb's table, derived via immunoSEQ multiplex PCR, lists solely in-frame clones and lacks some. The sample has fewer than 700,000 clones, roughly 89% seen once. Sequencing was done on a sample of peripheral blood. The receptors here all came from a woman in her forties or fifties with COVID-19, enrolled during active disease. Both conserved end residues are part of each CDR3. A D gene is named only where the DNA matches it firmly. Clone size is shown for a subset of rows, as once, few, many or a class of expanded clone.

V gene	J gene	D gene	clone size	CDR3 DNA	CDR3 protein
TRBV30	TRBJ1-2	-	-	TGTGCCTGGAGCGTCTCTACGCGTTATGGCTACACCTTC	CAWSVSTRYGYTF
TRBV9	TRBJ1-2	-	-	TGTGCCAGCAGCCCCGGCGGGGGGTTTCGAGGCTACACCTTC	CASSPGGGFRGYTF
TRBV2	TRBJ1-2	TRBD1	-	TGTGCCAGCAGCGAGGGACAGGGGGGCTATGGCTACACCTTC	CASSEGQGGYGYTF
TRBV7-3	TRBJ2-1	TRBD1	-	TGTGCCAGCAGCCGACAGGGGGCCGATGAGCAGTTCTTC	CASSRQGADEQFF
TRBV30	TRBJ2-7	-	-	TGTGCCTGGACCCGAAGGGACTTCTCCTACGAGCAGTACTTC	CAWTRRDFSYEQYF
TRBV2	TRBJ1-5	-	-	TGTGCCAGCAGCGAGGGGAGGAGGCAAGATCAGCCCCAGCATTTT	CASSEGRRQDQPQHF
TRBV10-1	TRBJ2-3	-	-	TGCGCCAGCAGTGATGTTCGGGTGACAGATACGCAGTATTTT	CASSDVRVTDTQYF
TRBV6-5	TRBJ1-1	TRBD1	-	TGTGCCAGCAGTAGGGACAGGGGGTCGGCTGAAGCTTTCTTT	CASSRDRGSAEAFF
TRBV7-2	TRBJ2-3	-	-	TGTGCCAGCAGCTTAGGCAGGGTCACAGATACGCAGTATTTT	CASSLGRVTDTQYF
TRBV5-5	TRBJ2-3	TRBD2	-	TGTGCCAGCAGCCCTAGCGGTTTTACAGATACGCAGTATTTT	CASSPSGFTDTQYF
TRBV5-1	TRBJ1-5	TRBD1	-	TGCGCCAGCAGAATCGGAGGGGGCGATCAGCCCCAGCATTTT	CASRIGGGDQPQHF
TRBV19	TRBJ1-5	-	-	TGTGCCAGTACAGTTCCAGGCTATAGCAATCAGCCCCAGCATTTT	CASTVPGYSNQPQHF
TRBV28	TRBJ2-7	TRBD1	-	TGTGCCAGCAGGCCGGGACAGTCGTCCTACGAGCAGTACTTC	CASRPGQSSYEQYF
TRBV12-3/TRBV12-4	TRBJ1-1	TRBD1	-	TGTGCCAGTGGACAGGGGGCACCTGAAGCTTTCTTT	CASGQGAPEAFF
TRBV9	TRBJ2-7	TRBD2	-	TGTGCCAGCAGCGTTCTTAGCGGGGCCTCTACCGAGCAGTACTTC	CASSVLSGASTEQYF
TRBV5-1	TRBJ2-3	-	-	TGCGCCAGCAGCCTTACAGAGTCCACAGATACGCAGTATTTT	CASSLTESTDTQYF
TRBV30	TRBJ1-1	-	-	TGTGCCTGGAGTGTAGCCTCCCAAGCTGAAGCTTTCTTT	CAWSVASQAEAFF
TRBV5-1	TRBJ1-1	TRBD1	few	TGCGCCAGCCGAACTGGACAGGGGAACACTGAAGCTTTCTTT	CASRTGQGNTEAFF
TRBV6-6	TRBJ1-2	-	once	TGTGCCAGCAGCCGGGATTATGGCTACACCTTC	CASSRDYGYTF
TRBV4-1	TRBJ1-1	-	once	TGCGCCAGCTCGCCAGGAGGCGCTGAAGCTTTCTTT	CASSPGGAEAFF
TRBV2	TRBJ2-4	-	-	TGTGCCAGCAGCGGAGTCCGGGATCTAGCCAAAAACATTCAGTACTTC	CASSGVRDLAKNIQYF
TRBV7-9	TRBJ1-1	TRBD1	-	TGTGCCAGCAGCTTTCCAGCGGGACAGGAGGTGGCTTTCTTT	CASSFPAGQEVAFF
TRBV24-1	TRBJ1-2	-	-	TGTGCCACCAGTGCCCCTGGCGGGAACTATGGCTACACCTTC	CATSAPGGNYGYTF
TRBV5-1	TRBJ2-6	-	-	TGCGCCAGCAGCTTCGACAGCTCTGGGGCCAACGTCCTGACTTTC	CASSFDSSGANVLTF
TRBV6-2/TRBV6-3	TRBJ1-1	-	-	TGTGCCAGCAGTCCCCGACACCAAGGGGACACTGAAGCTTTCTTT	CASSPRHQGDTEAFF
TRBV9	TRBJ2-3	-	-	TGTGCCAGCAGCGTGGGCGGGGATACGCAGTATTTT	CASSVGGDTQYF
TRBV18	TRBJ2-7	TRBD2	-	TGTGCCAGCTCCGCGGGGGGTCACTCCTACGAGCAGTACTTC	CASSAGGHSYEQYF
TRBV3-1/TRBV3-2	TRBJ2-7	-	-	TGTGCCAGCAGCCATAAGGCTGGGGGGAACGAGCAGTACTTC	CASSHKAGGNEQYF
TRBV14	TRBJ2-7	-	-	TGTGCCAGCAGCCAAGATCGGTCAGGGACTCACTCCTACGAGCAGTACTTC	CASSQDRSGTHSYEQYF
TRBV13	TRBJ1-1	-	-	TGTGCCAGCAGCTTAGGTCTACGGGGAATTAACACTGAAGCTTTCTTT	CASSLGLRGINTEAFF
TRBV7-9	TRBJ1-1	-	-	TGTGCCAGCAGCTTAGGAGAGGTGAACACTGAAGCTTTCTTT	CASSLGEVNTEAFF
TRBV30	TRBJ1-5	-	-	TGTGCCTGGAGCGGGGGGGATCAGCCCCAGCATTTT	CAWSGGDQPQHF
TRBV6-5	TRBJ1-2	TRBD1	-	TGTGCCAGCAGTTCCTCAGGGGGTTCCGGGAACTATGGCTACACCTTC	CASSSSGGSGNYGYTF
TRBV6-2/TRBV6-3	TRBJ2-2	-	-	TGTGCCAGCAGTTACTTCCGCGGTGCGAACACCGGGGAGCTGTTTTTT	CASSYFRGANTGELFF
TRBV2	TRBJ1-4	-	-	TGTGCCAGCAGTGCGGTCGGGGGTCGTTATGAAAAACTGTTTTTT	CASSAVGGRYEKLFF
TRBV5-1	TRBJ1-3	-	-	TGCGCCAGGCCTCAGGGCGCTTCTGGAAACACCATATATTTT	CARPQGASGNTIYF
TRBV10-2	TRBJ1-2	-	few	TGCGCCAGCAGTGCGACAGATAACTATGGCTACACCTTC	CASSATDNYGYTF
TRBV7-9	TRBJ1-4	TRBD1	once	TGTGCCAGCAGCCCGTCGGGACAGGGCGGAGAAAAACTGTTTTTT	CASSPSGQGGEKLFF
TRBV11-2	TRBJ2-7	TRBD1	-	TGTGCCAGCAGCACTCGACAGGGCCCCTACGAGCAGTACTTC	CASSTRQGPYEQYF
TRBV6-1	TRBJ1-5	TRBD1	-	TGTGCCAGCAGTGAAGTGGCAGGGGGTCAGCCCCAGCATTTT	CASSEVAGGQPQHF
TRBV7-9	TRBJ1-3	-	-	TGTGCCAGCAGCTTAGTAAGACAGGGAAACACCATATATTTT	CASSLVRQGNTIYF
TRBV2	TRBJ2-6	-	-	TGTGCCAGCACGAAGGGGGACTCTGGGGCCAACGTCCTGACTTTC	CASTKGDSGANVLTF
TRBV28	TRBJ2-7	TRBD1	-	TGTGCCAGCAGTTTATTCAGGGGGCGGTACGAGCAGTACTTC	CASSLFRGRYEQYF
TRBV6-1	TRBJ1-5	-	-	TGTGCCAGCAGTGAAGCGCTTTTTTCAGTGGGGGGAAATCAGCCCCAGCATTTT	CASSEALFSVGGNQPQHF
TRBV5-1	TRBJ1-2	TRBD1	few	TGCGCCAGCAGGGTGACAGGGCTATCGGGCTACACCTTC	CASRVTGLSGYTF
TRBV28	TRBJ2-2	TRBD2	-	TGTGCCAGCAGTCACCGGGACTACCGCTCCGGGGAGCTGTTTTTT	CASSHRDYRSGELFF